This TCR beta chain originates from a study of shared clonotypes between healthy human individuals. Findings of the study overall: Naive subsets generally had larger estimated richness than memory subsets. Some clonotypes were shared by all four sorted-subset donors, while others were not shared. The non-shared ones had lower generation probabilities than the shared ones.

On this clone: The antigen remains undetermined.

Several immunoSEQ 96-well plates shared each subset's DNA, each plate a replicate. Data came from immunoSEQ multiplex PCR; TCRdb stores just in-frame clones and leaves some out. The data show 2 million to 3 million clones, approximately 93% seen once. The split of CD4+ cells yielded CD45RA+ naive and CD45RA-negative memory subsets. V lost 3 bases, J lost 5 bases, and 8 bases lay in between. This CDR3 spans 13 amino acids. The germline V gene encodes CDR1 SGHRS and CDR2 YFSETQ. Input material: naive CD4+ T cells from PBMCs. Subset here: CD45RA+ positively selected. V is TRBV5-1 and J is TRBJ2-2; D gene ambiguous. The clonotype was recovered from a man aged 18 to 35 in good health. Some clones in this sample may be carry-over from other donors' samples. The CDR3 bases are TGCGCCAGCAGCTGGTTAAGTACCGGGGAGCTGTTTTTT. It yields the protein CASSWLSTGELFF. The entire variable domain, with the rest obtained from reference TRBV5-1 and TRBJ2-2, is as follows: KAGVTQTPRYLIKTRGQQVTLSCSPISGHRSVSWYQQTPGQGLQFLFEYFSETQRNKGNFPGRFSGRQFSNSRSEMNVSTLELGDSALYLCASSWLSTGELFFGEGSRLTVL.